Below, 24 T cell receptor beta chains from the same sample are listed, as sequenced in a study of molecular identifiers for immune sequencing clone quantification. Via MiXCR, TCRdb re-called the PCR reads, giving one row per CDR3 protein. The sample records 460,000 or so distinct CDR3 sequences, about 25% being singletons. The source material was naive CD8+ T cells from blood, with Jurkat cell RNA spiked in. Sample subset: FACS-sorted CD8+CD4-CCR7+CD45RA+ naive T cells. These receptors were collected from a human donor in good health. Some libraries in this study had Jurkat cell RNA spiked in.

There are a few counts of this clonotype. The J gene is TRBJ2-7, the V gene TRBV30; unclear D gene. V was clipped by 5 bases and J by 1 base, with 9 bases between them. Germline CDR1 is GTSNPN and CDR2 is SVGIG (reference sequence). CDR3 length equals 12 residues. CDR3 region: CAWGPPSYEQYF. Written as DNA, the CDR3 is TGTGCCTGGGGTCCGCCGTCCTACGAGCAGTACTTC.

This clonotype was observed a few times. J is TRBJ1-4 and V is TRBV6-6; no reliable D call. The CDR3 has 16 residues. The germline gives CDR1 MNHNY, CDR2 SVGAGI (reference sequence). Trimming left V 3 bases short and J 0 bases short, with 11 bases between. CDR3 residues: CASSYPRQATNEKLFF. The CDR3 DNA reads TGTGCCAGCAGTTATCCCCGTCAGGCAACTAATGAAAAACTGTTTTTT.

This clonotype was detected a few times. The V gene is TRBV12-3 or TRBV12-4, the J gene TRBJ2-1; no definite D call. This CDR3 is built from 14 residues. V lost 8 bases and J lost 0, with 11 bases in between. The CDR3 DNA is TGTGCCAGCGGACGGGCTGCCTCCTACAATGAGCAGTTCTTC. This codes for CASGRAASYNEQFF.

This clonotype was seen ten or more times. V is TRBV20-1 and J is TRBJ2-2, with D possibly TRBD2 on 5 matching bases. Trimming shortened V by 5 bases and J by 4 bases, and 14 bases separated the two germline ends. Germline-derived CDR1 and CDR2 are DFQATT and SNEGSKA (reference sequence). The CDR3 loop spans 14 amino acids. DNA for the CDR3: TGCAGTGCTTTTAGCGCGGATGGCACCGGGGAGCTGTTTTTT. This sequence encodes CSAFSADGTGELFF.

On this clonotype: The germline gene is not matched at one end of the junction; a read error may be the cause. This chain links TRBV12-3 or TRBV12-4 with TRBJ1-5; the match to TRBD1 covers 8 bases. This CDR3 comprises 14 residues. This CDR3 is CASSSGTGVQRQHF. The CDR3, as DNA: TGTGCGAGCAGTTCCGGGACAGGTGTTCAGCGCCAGCATTTT.

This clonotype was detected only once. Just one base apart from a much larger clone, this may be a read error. The CDR3 region has the DNA TGCAGTGCTCGTGACAGGAGCACCACTGAAGCTTTCTTT. It is translated as CSARDRSTTEAFF. The chain combines TRBV20-1 with TRBJ1-1; maybe TRBD1 (6 bases). The CDR3 spans 13 residues. V lost 5 bases and J lost 4, with 14 bases in between. CDR1 DFQATT and CDR2 SNEGSKA come from the germline V gene (reference sequence).

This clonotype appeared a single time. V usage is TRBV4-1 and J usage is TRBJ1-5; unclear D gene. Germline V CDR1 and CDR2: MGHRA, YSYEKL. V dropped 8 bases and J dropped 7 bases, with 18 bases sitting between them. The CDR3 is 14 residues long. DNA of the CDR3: TGCGCCAGCTCATCGGGCCAGCCGGGGCAGCCCCAGCATTTT. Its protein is CASSSGQPGQPQHF.

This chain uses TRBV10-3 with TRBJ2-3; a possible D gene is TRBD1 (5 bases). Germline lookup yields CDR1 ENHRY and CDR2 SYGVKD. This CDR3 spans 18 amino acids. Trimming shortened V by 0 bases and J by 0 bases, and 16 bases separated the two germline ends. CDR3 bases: TGTGCCATCAGTGAGTCGGGCAGGACAACCTATAGCACAGATACGCAGTATTTT. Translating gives CAISESGRTTYSTDTQYF.

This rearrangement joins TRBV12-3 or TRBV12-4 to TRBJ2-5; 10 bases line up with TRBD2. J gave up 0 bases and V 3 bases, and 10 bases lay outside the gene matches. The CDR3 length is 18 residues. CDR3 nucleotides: TGTGCCAGCAGTTTGTGGAATAGCGGGGGGATATACCAAGAGACCCAGTACTTC. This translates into CASSLWNSGGIYQETQYF.

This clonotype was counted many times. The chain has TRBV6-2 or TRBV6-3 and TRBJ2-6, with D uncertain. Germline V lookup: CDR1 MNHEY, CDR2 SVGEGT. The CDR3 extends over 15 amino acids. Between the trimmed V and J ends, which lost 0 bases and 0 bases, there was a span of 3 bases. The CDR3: CASSYSVSGANVLTF. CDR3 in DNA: TGTGCCAGCAGTTACTCGGTCTCTGGGGCCAACGTCCTGACTTTC.

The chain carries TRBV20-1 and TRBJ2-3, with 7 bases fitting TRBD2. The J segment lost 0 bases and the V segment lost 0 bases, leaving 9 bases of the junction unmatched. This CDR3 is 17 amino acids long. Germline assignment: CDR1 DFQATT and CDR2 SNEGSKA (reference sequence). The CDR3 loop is CSARDPRGSVSTDTQYF. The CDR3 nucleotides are TGCAGTGCTAGAGATCCCCGCGGGAGCGTGAGCACAGATACGCAGTATTTT.

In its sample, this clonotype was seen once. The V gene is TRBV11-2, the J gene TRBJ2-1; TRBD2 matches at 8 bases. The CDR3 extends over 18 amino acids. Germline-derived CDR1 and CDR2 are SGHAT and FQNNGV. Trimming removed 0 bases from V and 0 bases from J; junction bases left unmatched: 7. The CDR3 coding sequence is TGTGCCAGCAGCTTAGATTCCAGTGCGGGGGGCTCCTACAATGAGCAGTTCTTC. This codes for CASSLDSSAGGSYNEQFF.

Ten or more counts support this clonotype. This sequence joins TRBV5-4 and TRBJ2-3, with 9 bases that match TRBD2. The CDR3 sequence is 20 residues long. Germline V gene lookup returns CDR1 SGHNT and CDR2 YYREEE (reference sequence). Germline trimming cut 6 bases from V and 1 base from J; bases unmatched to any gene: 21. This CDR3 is CASTPSRLAGTYVGTDTQYF. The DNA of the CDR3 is TGTGCCAGCACCCCAAGCCGCCTAGCGGGAACATACGTAGGCACAGATACGCAGTATTTT.

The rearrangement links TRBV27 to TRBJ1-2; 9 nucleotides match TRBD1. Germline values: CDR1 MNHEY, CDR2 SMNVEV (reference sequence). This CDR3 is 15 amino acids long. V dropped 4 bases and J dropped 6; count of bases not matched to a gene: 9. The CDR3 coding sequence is TGTGCCAGCAGTTACAGCCCAACAGGGGGCCATGGCTACACCTTC. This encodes CASSYSPTGGHGYTF.

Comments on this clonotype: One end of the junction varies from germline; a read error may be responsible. Here the CDR3 reads CASSYGTGEASYEKYF. CDR3 in DNA: TGTGCCAGCAGCTACGGGACAGGGGAAGCCTCTTACGAGAAGTACTTC. The chain links TRBV11-2 to TRBJ2-7; 10 positions match TRBD1. Germline CDR1 reads SGHAT; CDR2 reads FQNNGV. There are 16 residues in the CDR3.

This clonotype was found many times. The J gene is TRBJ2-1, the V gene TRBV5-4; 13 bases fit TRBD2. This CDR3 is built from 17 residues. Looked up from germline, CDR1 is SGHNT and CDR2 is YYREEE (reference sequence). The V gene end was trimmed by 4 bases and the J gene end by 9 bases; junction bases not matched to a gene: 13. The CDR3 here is CASSPRIGLAGEPEQFF. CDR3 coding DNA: TGTGCCAGCAGCCCAAGGATCGGACTAGCGGGGGAGCCTGAGCAGTTCTTC.

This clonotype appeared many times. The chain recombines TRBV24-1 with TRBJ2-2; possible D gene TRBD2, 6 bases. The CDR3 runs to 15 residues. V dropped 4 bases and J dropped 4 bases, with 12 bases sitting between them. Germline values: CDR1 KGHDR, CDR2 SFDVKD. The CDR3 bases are TGTGCCACCAGTGAGGAAGGGGAGGCCACCGGGGAGCTGTTTTTT. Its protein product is CATSEEGEATGELFF.

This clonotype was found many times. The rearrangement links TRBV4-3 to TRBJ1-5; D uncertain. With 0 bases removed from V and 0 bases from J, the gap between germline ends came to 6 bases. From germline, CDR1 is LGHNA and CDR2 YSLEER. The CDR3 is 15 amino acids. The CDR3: CASSQELSSNQPQHF. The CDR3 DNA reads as TGCGCCAGCAGCCAAGAACTCAGTAGCAATCAGCCCCAGCATTTT.

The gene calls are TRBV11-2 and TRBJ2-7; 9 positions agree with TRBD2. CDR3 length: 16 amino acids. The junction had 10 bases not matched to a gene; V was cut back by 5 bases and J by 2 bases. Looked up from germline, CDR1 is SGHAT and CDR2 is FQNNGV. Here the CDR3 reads CASSLVAGAPAYEQYF. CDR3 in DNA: TGTGCCAGCAGCCTCGTAGCGGGGGCACCTGCCTACGAGCAGTACTTC.

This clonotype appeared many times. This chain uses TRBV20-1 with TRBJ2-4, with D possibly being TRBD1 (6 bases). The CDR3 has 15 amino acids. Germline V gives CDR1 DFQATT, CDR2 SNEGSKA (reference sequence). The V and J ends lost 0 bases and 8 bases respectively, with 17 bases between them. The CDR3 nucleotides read TGCAGTGCTAGAGATCGGGAACAGGGTCGGTACATTCAGTACTTC. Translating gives CSARDREQGRYIQYF.

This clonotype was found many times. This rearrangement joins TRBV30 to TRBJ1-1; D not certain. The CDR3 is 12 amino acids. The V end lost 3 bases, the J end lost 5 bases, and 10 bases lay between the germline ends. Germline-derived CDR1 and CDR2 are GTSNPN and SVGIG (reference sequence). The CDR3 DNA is TGTGCCTGGAGGAGCGTAGGGACTGAAGCTTTCTTT. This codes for CAWRSVGTEAFF.

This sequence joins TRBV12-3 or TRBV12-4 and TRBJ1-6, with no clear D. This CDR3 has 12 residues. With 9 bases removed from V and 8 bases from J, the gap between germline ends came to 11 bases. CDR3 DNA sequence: TGTGCCAGTCGGCTGGGTTATTCACCCCTCCACTTT. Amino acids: CASRLGYSPLHF.

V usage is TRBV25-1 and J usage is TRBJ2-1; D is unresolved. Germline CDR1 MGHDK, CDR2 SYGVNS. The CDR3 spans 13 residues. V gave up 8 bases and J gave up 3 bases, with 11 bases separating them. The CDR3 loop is CASEKASYNEQFF. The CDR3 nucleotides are TGTGCCAGCGAGAAAGCCAGCTACAATGAGCAGTTCTTC.

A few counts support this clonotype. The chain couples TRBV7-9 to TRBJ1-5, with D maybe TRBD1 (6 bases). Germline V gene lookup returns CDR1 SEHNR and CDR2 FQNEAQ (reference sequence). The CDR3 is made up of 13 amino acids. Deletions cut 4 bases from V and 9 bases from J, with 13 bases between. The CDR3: CASSSEGVGPQHF. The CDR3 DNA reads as TGTGCCAGCAGCTCAGAGGGGGTCGGGCCCCAGCATTTT.